This is a list of T cell receptor beta chains from one sample in a study of cytomegalovirus exposure and HLA in healthy donors. Method: immunoSEQ multiplex PCR; TCRdb's copy keeps in-frame clones and lacks some. The data contain 130,000 to 150,000 clones, approximately 90% of them singletons. The specimen sequenced was PBMCs. These receptors were obtained from a man between 18 and 29 years old in good health and CMV-seropositive. The CDR3 runs from the conserved cysteine through the conserved F or W. Each record gives: J gene, V gene, D gene, clone size, CDR3 DNA, CDR3 protein. The D gene is left open where the match is weak. The size entry is marked missing in some rows and otherwise reads once, few, many or a size class.

j_call: TRBJ1-2
v_call: TRBV30
d_call: NA
clone_size: once
cdr3_nt: TGTGCCTGTGAGCCGCCGGCGGCCTATGGCTACACCTTC
cdr3_aa: CACEPPAAYGYTF

j_call: TRBJ1-2
v_call: TRBV10-3
d_call: NA
clone_size: few
cdr3_nt: TGTGCCATCAGTGAGCCGGGACTTGGCTACACCTTC
cdr3_aa: CAISEPGLGYTF

j_call: TRBJ2-5
v_call: TRBV11-2
d_call: TRBD2
clone_size: NA
cdr3_nt: TGTGCCAGCAGCCTAACCCCGGGGGGCCAAGAGACCCAGTACTTC
cdr3_aa: CASSLTPGGQETQYF

j_call: TRBJ1-4
v_call: TRBV2
d_call: NA
clone_size: NA
cdr3_nt: TGTGCCAGCACCCCGGACTTTTCAGGTGAAAAACTGTTTTTT
cdr3_aa: CASTPDFSGEKLFF

j_call: TRBJ2-5
v_call: TRBV4-1
d_call: NA
clone_size: NA
cdr3_nt: TGCGCCAGCAGCCCCCCGGCTGGAAGCGCCCAGTACTTC
cdr3_aa: CASSPPAGSAQYF

j_call: TRBJ2-1
v_call: TRBV27
d_call: NA
clone_size: NA
cdr3_nt: TGTGCCAGCAGTTTGACAGGACGCAATGAGCAGTTCTTC
cdr3_aa: CASSLTGRNEQFF

j_call: TRBJ1-5
v_call: TRBV28
d_call: NA
clone_size: NA
cdr3_nt: TGTGCCAGCAGAAAGGGAGGGTTCAATCAGCCCCAGCATTTT
cdr3_aa: CASRKGGFNQPQHF

j_call: TRBJ2-6
v_call: TRBV4-1
d_call: NA
clone_size: NA
cdr3_nt: TGCGCCAGCAGCCAGACCCCCTGGGCAACTGGGGCCAACGTCCTGACTTTC
cdr3_aa: CASSQTPWATGANVLTF

j_call: TRBJ2-7
v_call: TRBV19
d_call: NA
clone_size: NA
cdr3_nt: TGTGCCAGTAGTATGGCTGGGGCTACCTACGAGCAGTACTTC
cdr3_aa: CASSMAGATYEQYF

j_call: TRBJ2-5
v_call: TRBV30
d_call: NA
clone_size: NA
cdr3_nt: TGTGGCATGCGCCCTCTGGGACACATCCAAGAGACCCAGTACTTC
cdr3_aa: CGMRPLGHIQETQYF

j_call: TRBJ2-5
v_call: TRBV28
d_call: NA
clone_size: NA
cdr3_nt: TGTGCCAGCAGCCCAGGACTAGGGGGTTCGGAGACCCAGTACTTC
cdr3_aa: CASSPGLGGSETQYF

j_call: TRBJ1-2
v_call: TRBV11-2
d_call: TRBD1
clone_size: once
cdr3_nt: TGTGCCAGCAGCCGAGGGACAGGGGGGTTCTATGGCTACACCTTC
cdr3_aa: CASSRGTGGFYGYTF